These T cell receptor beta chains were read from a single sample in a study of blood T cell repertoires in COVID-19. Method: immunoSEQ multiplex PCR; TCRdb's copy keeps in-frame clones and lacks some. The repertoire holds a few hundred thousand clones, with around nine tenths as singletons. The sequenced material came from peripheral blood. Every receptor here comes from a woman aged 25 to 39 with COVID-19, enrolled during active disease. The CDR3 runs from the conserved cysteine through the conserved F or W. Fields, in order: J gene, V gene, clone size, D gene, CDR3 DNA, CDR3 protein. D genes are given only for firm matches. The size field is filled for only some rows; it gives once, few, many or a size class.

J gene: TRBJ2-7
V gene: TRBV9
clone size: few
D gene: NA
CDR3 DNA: TGTGCCAGCAGCGTACAGGGTAACTCCTACGAGCAGTACTTC
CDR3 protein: CASSVQGNSYEQYF

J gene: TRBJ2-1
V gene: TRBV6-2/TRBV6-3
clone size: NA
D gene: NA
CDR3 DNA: TGTGCCAGCAGTCGTAACAATGAGCAGTTCTTC
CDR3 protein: CASSRNNEQFF

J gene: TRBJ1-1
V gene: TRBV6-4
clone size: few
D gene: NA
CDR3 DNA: TGTGCCAGCAGTCGGGACTTGAACACTGAAGCTTTCTTT
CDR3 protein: CASSRDLNTEAFF

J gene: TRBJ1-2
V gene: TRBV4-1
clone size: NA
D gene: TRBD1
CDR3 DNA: TGCGCCAGCAGCCTCGGACAGGGATCGGATGGCTACACCTTC
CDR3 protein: CASSLGQGSDGYTF

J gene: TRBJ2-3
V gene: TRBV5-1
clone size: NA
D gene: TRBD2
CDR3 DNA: TGCGCCAGCAGCTTGGCGGCTAGCGGGGGCCTCCGCACAGATACGCAGTATTTT
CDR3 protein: CASSLAASGGLRTDTQYF

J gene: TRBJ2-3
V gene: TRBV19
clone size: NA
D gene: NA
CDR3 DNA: TGTGCCAGTAGTATAGTCTTGGGGGGAGATACGCAGTATTTT
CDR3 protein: CASSIVLGGDTQYF

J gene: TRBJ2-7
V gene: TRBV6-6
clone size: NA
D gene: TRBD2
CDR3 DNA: TGTGCCAGCAGTTCCCCCGGGAGGGGTTACGAGCAGTACTTC
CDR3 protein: CASSSPGRGYEQYF

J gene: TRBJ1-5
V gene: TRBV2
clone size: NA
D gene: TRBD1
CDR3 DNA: TGTGCCAGCAGTAATCAGGGGGAGCGTCAGCCCCAGCATTTT
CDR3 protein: CASSNQGERQPQHF

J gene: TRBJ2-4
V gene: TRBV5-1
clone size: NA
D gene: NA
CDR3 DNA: TGCGCCAGCAGCATAGAGCCTCGGGACATTCAGTACTTC
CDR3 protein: CASSIEPRDIQYF

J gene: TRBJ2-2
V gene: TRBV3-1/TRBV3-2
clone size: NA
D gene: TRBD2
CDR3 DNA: TGTGCCAGCAGCGCGGGGGACGTCACCGGGGAGCTGTTTTTT
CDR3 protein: CASSAGDVTGELFF

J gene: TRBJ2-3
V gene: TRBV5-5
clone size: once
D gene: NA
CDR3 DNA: TGTGCCAGCAGCCCCCGGGCGGGGCCCCGCACAGATACGCAGTATTTT
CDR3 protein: CASSPRAGPRTDTQYF

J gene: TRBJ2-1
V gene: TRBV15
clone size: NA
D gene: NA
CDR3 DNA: TGTGCCACCAGCAGAGTGCAGCGATCCTACAATGAGCAGTTCTTC
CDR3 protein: CATSRVQRSYNEQFF

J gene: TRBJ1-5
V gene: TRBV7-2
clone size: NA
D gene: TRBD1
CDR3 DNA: TGTGCCGTAGCCGAACAGGGGAATCAGCCCCAGCATTTT
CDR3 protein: CAVAEQGNQPQHF

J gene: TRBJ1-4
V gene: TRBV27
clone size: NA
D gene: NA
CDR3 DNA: TGTGCCAGCAGTTTATCCGGACTCGTGATAGAAAAACTGTTTTTT
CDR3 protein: CASSLSGLVIEKLFF

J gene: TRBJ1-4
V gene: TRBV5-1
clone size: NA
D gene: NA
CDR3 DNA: TGCGCCAGCAGCGAGACAGTTTTTAATGAAAAACTGTTTTTT
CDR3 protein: CASSETVFNEKLFF

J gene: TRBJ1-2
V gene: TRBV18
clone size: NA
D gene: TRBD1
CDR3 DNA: TGTGCCAGCTCACCTGAGGCGGCAGGGGGAAACTATGGCTACACCTTC
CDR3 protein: CASSPEAAGGNYGYTF

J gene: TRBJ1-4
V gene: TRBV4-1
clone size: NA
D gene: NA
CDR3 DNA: TGCGCCAGCAGCCGGACAGTTAATGAAAAACTGTTTTTT
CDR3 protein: CASSRTVNEKLFF

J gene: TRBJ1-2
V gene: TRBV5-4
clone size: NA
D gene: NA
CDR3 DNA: TGTGCCAGCAGCTATCCAACAGGGACCTATGGCTACACCTTC
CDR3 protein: CASSYPTGTYGYTF

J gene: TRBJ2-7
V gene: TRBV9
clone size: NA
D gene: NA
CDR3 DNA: TGTGCCAGCAGCCCCGACGCGGGGCGCGCCTACGAGCAGTACTTC
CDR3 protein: CASSPDAGRAYEQYF

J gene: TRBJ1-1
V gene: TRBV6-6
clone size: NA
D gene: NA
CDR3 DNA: TGTGCCAGCAACCACAGGGAGAACACTGAAGCTTTCTTT
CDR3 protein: CASNHRENTEAFF

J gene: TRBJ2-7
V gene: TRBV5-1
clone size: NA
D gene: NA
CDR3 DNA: TGCGCCAGCAGCATTGACAGATCCTACGAGCAGTACTTC
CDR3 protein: CASSIDRSYEQYF

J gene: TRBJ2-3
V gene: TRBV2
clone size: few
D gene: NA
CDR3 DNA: TGTGCCAGCAGTCTGTTCACAGATACGCAGTATTTT
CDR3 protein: CASSLFTDTQYF

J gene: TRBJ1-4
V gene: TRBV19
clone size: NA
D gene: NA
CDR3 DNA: TGTGCCGCCTCCGGGGTGGCGACTAATGAAAAACTGTTTTTT
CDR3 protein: CAASGVATNEKLFF

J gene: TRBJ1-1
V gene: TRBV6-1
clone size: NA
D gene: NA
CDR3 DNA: TGTGCCAGCAGTGAATACAGGAGGGGCACTGAAGCTTTCTTT
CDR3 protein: CASSEYRRGTEAFF

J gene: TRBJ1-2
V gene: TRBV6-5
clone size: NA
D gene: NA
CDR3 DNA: TGTGCCAGCAGGATTACGGGTTCGTCCTATGGCTACACCTTC
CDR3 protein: CASRITGSSYGYTF

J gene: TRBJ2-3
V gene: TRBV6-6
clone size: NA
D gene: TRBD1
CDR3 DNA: TGTGCCAGCAAGTCGGACAGGGGGCATACAGATACGCAGTATTTT
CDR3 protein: CASKSDRGHTDTQYF

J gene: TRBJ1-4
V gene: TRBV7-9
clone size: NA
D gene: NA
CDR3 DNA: TGTGCCAGCAGCTGGGACACGGCAGTCCTTGAAAAACTGTTTTTT
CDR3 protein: CASSWDTAVLEKLFF

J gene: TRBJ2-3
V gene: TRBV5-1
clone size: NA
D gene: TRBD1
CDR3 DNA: TGCGCCAGCAGCTTAGGGGGCCTGGCAGATACGCAGTATTTT
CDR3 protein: CASSLGGLADTQYF

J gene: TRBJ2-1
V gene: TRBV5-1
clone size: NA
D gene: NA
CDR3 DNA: TGCGCCAGCAGCTTGTTAAATGAGCAGTTCTTC
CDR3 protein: CASSLLNEQFF

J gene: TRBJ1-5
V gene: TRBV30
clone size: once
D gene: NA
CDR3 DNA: TGTGCCTGGAGTGCAGGGCGTAATCAGCCCCAGCATTTT
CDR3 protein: CAWSAGRNQPQHF

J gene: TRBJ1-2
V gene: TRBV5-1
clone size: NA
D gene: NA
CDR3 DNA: TGCGCCAGCAGCACCTCGGACAGACTTACAAGCTACACCTTC
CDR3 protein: CASSTSDRLTSYTF

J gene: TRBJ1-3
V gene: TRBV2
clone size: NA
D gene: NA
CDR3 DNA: TGTGCCAGCAGGGAAGCCCGGGGAGCTGAAAACACCATATATTTT
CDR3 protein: CASREARGAENTIYF

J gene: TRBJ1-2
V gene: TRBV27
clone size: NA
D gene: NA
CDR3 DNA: TGTGCCAGCAGTTTAGGTAGGGGGGGTCGCTATGGCTACACCTTC
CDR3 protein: CASSLGRGGRYGYTF